This passage covers 18 T cell receptor beta chains from one sample sequenced in a study of T cell responses to AZD1222 COVID-19 vaccine. Some clones are missing from TCRdb's copy, which holds only in-frame ones; the method was immunoSEQ multiplex PCR. Of around 75,000 clones listed, roughly 88% were seen once; the top ten hold about 9%. Sequencing used peripheral blood, obtained 28 days after the second dose of the MenACWY control vaccine. The receptors originated from an adult who received the MenACWY meningococcal vaccine as a control.

For the CDR3, the DNA is TGCGCCAGCAGCTGGGACTCATTGGGGGAGCAGTACTTC. This translates into CASSWDSLGEQYF. V and J are TRBV5-1 and TRBJ2-7, with a tentative D call TRBD2 (6 bases). With 3 bases removed from V and 7 bases from J, the gap between germline ends came to 14 bases. The germline CDR1 and CDR2 sequences are SGHRS and YFSETQ. The CDR3 is 13 residues long.

The chain combines TRBV29-1 with TRBJ2-1, with 11 bases fitting TRBD2. The J segment lost 7 bases and the V segment lost 1 base, leaving 9 bases of the junction unmatched. The germline V gene has CDR1 SQVTM and CDR2 ANQGSEA. This CDR3 is 16 amino acids long. As DNA, the CDR3 is TGCAGCGTTGAAGGGCCCACTAGCGGGGGCCCTAATGAGCAGTTCTTC. Translation: CSVEGPTSGGPNEQFF.

The gene calls are TRBV3-1 (or the pseudogene TRBV3-2) and TRBJ1-6, with D uncertain. Per the germline V gene, CDR1 is LGHDT and CDR2 is YNNKEL (reference sequence). The CDR3 loop spans 15 amino acids. Trimming stripped 0 bases from V and 6 bases from J, with 9 bases between. The CDR3 DNA sequence: TGTGCCAGCAGCCAAGAACCACAGATTAATTCACCCCTCCACTTT. Its translation: CASSQEPQINSPLHF.

The genes are TRBV6-2 or TRBV6-3 and TRBJ1-5; 9 bases match TRBD1. The CDR3 covers 15 residues. CDR1 MNHEY and CDR2 SVGEGT come from the germline V gene. With 4 bases clipped from V and 9 bases from J, the junction kept 10 bases outside the gene matches. In DNA, the CDR3 is TGTGCCAGCAGTTCGGGACAGGGTAGAATTTGGCCCCAGCATTTT. It is translated as CASSSGQGRIWPQHF.

The chain couples TRBV4-1 to TRBJ2-7; tentative D call: TRBD1 (6 bases). This CDR3 has 17 residues. V dropped 0 bases and J dropped 0 bases, with 15 bases sitting between them. Germline-derived CDR1 and CDR2 are MGHRA and YSYEKL. The DNA for the CDR3 is TGCGCCAGCAGCCAAGAGTTCCACAGGGCCGACTCCTACGAGCAGTACTTC. Translating gives CASSQEFHRADSYEQYF.

V gene TRBV28 combines with J gene TRBJ2-5, with D tentatively TRBD2 (6 bases). The CDR3 sequence is 15 residues long. Trimming shortened V by 2 bases and J by 4 bases, and 14 bases separated the two germline ends. Germline V CDR1 and CDR2: MDHEN, SYDVKM. CDR3: CASSLISGLRETQYF. CDR3 DNA sequence: TGTGCCAGCAGTTTAATTTCGGGACTTCGAGAGACCCAGTACTTC. The entire variable domain, with the rest obtained from reference TRBV28 and TRBJ2-5, is as follows: DVKVTQSSRYLVKRTGEKVFLECVQDMDHENMFWYRQDPGLGLRLIYFSYDVKMKEKGDIPEGYSVSREKKERFSLILESASTNQTSMYLCASSLISGLRETQYFGPGTRLLVL.

The chain joins TRBV2 to TRBJ2-5; D is perhaps TRBD1 or TRBD2 (5 bases each). The CDR3 extends over 19 amino acids. From germline, CDR1 is SNHLY and CDR2 FYNNEI. V was shortened by 2 bases and J by 1 base, with 23 bases between the two germline ends. The DNA of the CDR3 is TGTGCCAGCAGTGAATTTCGGCCGCGGCGGACCGGGACCCAAGAGACCCAGTACTTC. This gives the protein CASSEFRPRRTGTQETQYF.

J is TRBJ1-5 and V is TRBV3-1 (or the pseudogene TRBV3-2), with TRBD1 as a possible D gene (6 bases). This CDR3 spans 14 amino acids. From germline, CDR1 is LGHDT and CDR2 YNNKEL (reference sequence). Trimming left V 1 base short and J 5 bases short, with 9 bases between. The CDR3 bases are TGTGCCAGCAGCCAAGGGGCAGGGGATCAGCCCCAGCATTTT. Translating gives CASSQGAGDQPQHF.

J is TRBJ2-2 and V is TRBV7-2; 10 bases are a match to TRBD1. V was pared by 7 bases and J by 2 bases, with 7 bases of the junction left unmatched. Germline V lookup: CDR1 SGHTA, CDR2 FQGNSA. The CDR3 spans 16 residues. The CDR3 bases are TGTGCCAGCACCGCGACAGGGGGCGGAAACACCGGGGAGCTGTTTTTT. It yields the protein CASTATGGGNTGELFF. The full variable domain, its missing parts supplied by reference TRBV7-2 and TRBJ2-2, is GAGVSQSPSNKVTEKGKDVELRCDPISGHTALYWYRQSLGQGLEFLIYFQGNSAPDKSGLPSDRFSAERTGGSVSTLTIQRTQQEDSAVYLCASTATGGGNTGELFFGEGSRLTVL.

The rearrangement links TRBV28 to TRBJ1-2; tentatively, D is TRBD1 (5 bases). The ends were cut back, 5 bases at V and 8 bases at J, with 18 bases in the middle. CDR1 and CDR2 from the germline V gene are MDHEN and SYDVKM. The CDR3 is 14 residues long. CDR3 region: CASSKLEGLKGYTF. CDR3 coding DNA: TGTGCCAGCAGTAAATTAGAGGGGCTTAAGGGCTACACCTTC.

The J gene is TRBJ1-1, the V gene TRBV6-4, with 7 nucleotides matching TRBD1. Germline V gene sequence: CDR1 MRHNA, CDR2 SNTAGT. This CDR3 comprises 12 residues. V lost 6 bases, J lost 11 bases, and 9 bases stayed unmatched. The CDR3 bases are TGTGCCAGCAGCGCTAATACAGGGGTGGCTTTCTTT. As protein: CASSANTGVAFF.

This rearrangement joins TRBV29-1 to TRBJ1-1; 7 bases match TRBD1. The CDR3 totals 11 residues. CDR1 is SQVTM, CDR2 ANQGSEA, per germline. After removal of 7 bases from V and 8 bases from J, the junction contained 7 bases not matched to a gene. This chain's CDR3 is CSGDRDREAFF. As DNA, the CDR3 is TGCAGCGGAGACCGGGACAGAGAAGCTTTCTTT.

This clone was detected only once. The chain links TRBV4-2 to TRBJ2-1; 9 bases fit TRBD1. CDR1 and CDR2 from the germline V gene are LGHNA and YNFKEQ. V trimming: 2 bases; J trimming: 4 bases; junction bases outside the gene matches: 9. The CDR3 covers 17 residues. The CDR3 here is CASSQRGQGRTYNEQFF. In DNA form, the CDR3 reads TGTGCCAGCAGCCAACGAGGACAGGGGAGGACTTACAATGAGCAGTTCTTC.

This sequence joins TRBV2 and TRBJ1-4, with D maybe TRBD1 (6 bases). The V end was cut by 11 bases, the J end by 0 bases, with 19 bases between. CDR3 length equals 16 residues. The germline CDR1 and CDR2 sequences are SNHLY and FYNNEI. CDR3 nucleotides: TGTGCCGCATCGCGGGACATCCACTCAACTAATGAAAAACTGTTTTTT. This sequence encodes CAASRDIHSTNEKLFF.

The V gene is TRBV18, the J gene TRBJ2-5, with D hard to call. The ends were cut back, 0 bases at V and 0 bases at J, with 8 bases in the middle. In germline, CDR1 is KGHSH, CDR2 LQKENI. The CDR3 contains 15 residues. Here the CDR3 DNA reads TGTGCCAGCTCACCACCTTTGATATACCAAGAGACCCAGTACTTC. Its protein is CASSPPLIYQETQYF. The full variable domain, in which reference TRBV18 and TRBJ2-5 provide the parts outside the CDR3, is NAGVMQNPRHLVRRRGQEARLRCSPMKGHSHVYWYRQLPEEGLKFMVYLQKENIIDESGMPKERFSAEFPKEGPSILRIQQVVRGDSAAYFCASSPPLIYQETQYFGPGTRLLVL.

This clone has a handful of counts. The chain uses TRBV7-9 and TRBJ2-5, with no clear D. In germline, CDR1 is SEHNR, CDR2 FQNEAQ (reference sequence). Trimming left V 1 base short and J 1 base short, with 7 bases between. The CDR3 extends over 14 amino acids. CDR3 residues: CASSLVATQETQYF. CDR3 in DNA: TGTGCCAGCAGCTTAGTGGCTACCCAAGAGACCCAGTACTTC.

The CDR3 coding sequence is TGCGCCAGCAGGGACAGGGCTTGCACTGAAGCTTTCTTT. Amino acid sequence: CASRDRACTEAFF. The chain joins TRBV10-1 to TRBJ1-1; 8 nucleotides match TRBD1. CDR1 is WNHNN, CDR2 SYGVQD, per germline (reference sequence). The CDR3 runs 13 residues. The junction had 4 bases not matched to a gene; V was cut back by 6 bases and J by 4 bases.

This clone has only one observation. The chain is built from TRBV6-4 and TRBJ1-4; 7 bases match TRBD1. Per the germline V gene, CDR1 is MRHNA and CDR2 is SNTAGT. Trimming removed 6 bases from V and 3 bases from J; junction bases left unmatched: 7. This CDR3 region has 15 residues. CDR3 sequence (DNA): TGTGCCAGCAGCCTACAGGGGATCCCTAATGAAAAACTGTTTTTT. As protein: CASSLQGIPNEKLFF.